This T cell receptor (beta chain) was captured by sequencing in a study of blood T cell repertoires in COVID-19. About the research overall: Spain, Italy and the United States supplied samples that represented acute and convalescent COVID-19. The analysed material was cDNA or gDNA that came from T cells, B-cell-depleted T cells, or PBMCs.

Allocation to cohorts depended on clinical history reported by the participants. Measured with immunoSEQ multiplex PCR; TCRdb has only the in-frame clones, and not every one. The data show 250,000 to 350,000 clones, approximately 83% seen once. The CDR3 covers 15 residues. V dropped 0 bases and J dropped 3 bases, with 13 bases sitting between them. CDR1 is SGHTS and CDR2 is YDEGEE in the germline V gene. The chain joins TRBV5-8 to TRBJ2-7, with D possibly being TRBD1 (5 bases). The TCR originated in a woman aged 25 to 39 who had recovered from COVID-19. Sequences were obtained from PBMCs or T cells enriched from blood (not recorded which). The CDR3 nucleotides are TGTGCCAGCAGCTTGGAGGGGAACAGTTTCTACGAGCAGTACTTC. Translating gives CASSLEGNSFYEQYF.